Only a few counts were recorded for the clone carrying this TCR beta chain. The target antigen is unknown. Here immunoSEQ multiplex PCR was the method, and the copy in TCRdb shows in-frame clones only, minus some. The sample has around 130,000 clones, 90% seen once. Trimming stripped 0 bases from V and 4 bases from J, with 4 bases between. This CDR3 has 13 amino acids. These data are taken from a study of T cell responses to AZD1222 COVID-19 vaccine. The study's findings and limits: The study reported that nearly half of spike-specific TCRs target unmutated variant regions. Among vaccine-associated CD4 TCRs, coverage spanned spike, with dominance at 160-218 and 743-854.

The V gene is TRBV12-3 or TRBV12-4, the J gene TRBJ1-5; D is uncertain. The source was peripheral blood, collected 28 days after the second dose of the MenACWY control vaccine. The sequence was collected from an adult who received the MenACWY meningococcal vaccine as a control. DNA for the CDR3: TGTGCCAGCAGTTTAGCAGGAAATCAGCCCCAGCATTTT. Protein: CASSLAGNQPQHF.